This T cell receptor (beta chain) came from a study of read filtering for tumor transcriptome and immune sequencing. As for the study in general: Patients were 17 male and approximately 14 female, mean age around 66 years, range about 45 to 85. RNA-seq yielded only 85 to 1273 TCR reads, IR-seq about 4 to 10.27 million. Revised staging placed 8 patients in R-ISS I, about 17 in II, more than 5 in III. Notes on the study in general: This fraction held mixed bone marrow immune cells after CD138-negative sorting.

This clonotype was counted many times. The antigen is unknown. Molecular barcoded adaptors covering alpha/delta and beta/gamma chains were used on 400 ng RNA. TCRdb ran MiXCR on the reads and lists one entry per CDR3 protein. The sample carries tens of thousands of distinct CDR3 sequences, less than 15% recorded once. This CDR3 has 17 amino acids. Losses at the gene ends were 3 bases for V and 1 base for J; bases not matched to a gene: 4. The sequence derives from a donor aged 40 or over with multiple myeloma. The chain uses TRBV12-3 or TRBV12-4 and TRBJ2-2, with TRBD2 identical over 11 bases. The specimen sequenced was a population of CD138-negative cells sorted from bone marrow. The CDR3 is CASSLLTSGMNTGELFF. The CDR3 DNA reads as TGTGCCAGCAGTTTGTTGACTAGCGGGATGAACACCGGGGAGCTGTTTTTT.